A single sample gave rise to the 21 T cell receptor beta chains below, sequenced in a study of glioma-infiltrating T cells. The iRepertoire nested amplicon-rescue multiplex PCR amplified TCR alpha and beta CDR3s from RNA. TCRdb re-derived calls from the multiplex PCR reads in MiXCR, one entry per CDR3 protein. Here the sample spans about 110,000 distinct CDR3 sequences, 25% to 30% being singletons. Sequenced material: glioma tissue, nonneoplastic brain tissue, or PBMCs (not recorded which). All receptors derive from a human donor with low-grade glioma or glioblastoma, undergoing nonglioma brain surgery, or in good health (not recorded which).

In this sample, this clonotype turned up many times. The V gene is TRBV28, the J gene TRBJ2-7; 11 bases fit TRBD2. V shed 3 bases, J shed 1 base, and the junction held 8 bases outside the gene matches. The CDR3 consists of 17 residues. Germline V lookup: CDR1 MDHEN, CDR2 SYDVKM. The CDR3 region is CASSFGTSGLYSYEQYF. The CDR3 DNA sequence: TGTGCCAGCAGTTTCGGGACTAGCGGTTTGTATTCCTACGAGCAGTACTTC.

This clonotype was found many times. The J gene is TRBJ1-1, the V gene TRBV19; 7 bases line up with TRBD1. The germline CDR1 and CDR2 sequences are LNHDA and SQIVND (reference sequence). J lost 1 base, V lost 6 bases, and 11 bases had no gene match. This CDR3 comprises 16 residues. The CDR3 DNA reads as TGTGCCAGTAGCCGAGAGACAGGGAAGGAGAACACTGAAGCTTTCTTT. Translated: CASSRETGKENTEAFF. Drawing the rest from reference TRBV19 and TRBJ1-1, the complete variable domain is DGGITQSPKYLFRKEGQNVTLSCEQNLNHDAMYWYRQDPGQGLRLIYYSQIVNDFQKGDIAEGYSVSREKKESFPLTVTSAQKNPTAFYLCASSRETGKENTEAFFGQGTRLTVV.

Ten or more counts support this clonotype. The CDR3: CASSGDRVSGNTIYF. For the CDR3, the DNA is TGTGCCAGCAGTGGGGACAGGGTGTCTGGAAACACCATATATTTT. The chain is built from TRBV12-3 or TRBV12-4 and TRBJ1-3; 9 bases match TRBD1. This CDR3 has 15 residues. V shed 5 bases, J shed 1 base, and the junction held 3 bases outside the gene matches.

This clonotype was seen ten or more times. J is TRBJ2-1 and V is TRBV27; no reliable D call. Germline loops: CDR1 MNHEY, CDR2 SMNVEV (reference sequence). The V and J ends lost 3 bases and 10 bases respectively, with 13 bases between them. The CDR3 sequence is 13 residues long. CDR3 in amino acids: CASSLKGNGEQFF. The DNA for the CDR3 is TGTGCCAGCAGTTTGAAAGGGAATGGGGAGCAGTTCTTC.

This clonotype was counted ten times or more. This chain joins TRBV6-2 or TRBV6-3 and TRBJ1-1; the match to TRBD1 covers 8 bases. With V trimmed by 6 bases and J by 7 bases, 4 bases remained unmatched. The CDR3 consists of 12 residues. Germline assignment: CDR1 MNHEY and CDR2 SVGEGT. The CDR3 DNA sequence: TGTGCCAGCAGCGACAGGGGAGGTGAAGCTTTCTTT. Its protein is CASSDRGGEAFF.

V and J are TRBV18 and TRBJ1-2, with 9 bases aligning to TRBD1. The CDR3 has 15 residues. Losses at the gene ends were 5 bases for V and 2 bases for J; bases not matched to a gene: 6. Germline assignment: CDR1 KGHSH and CDR2 LQKENI. This CDR3 reads CASSTGQGGNYGYTF. Here the CDR3 DNA reads TGTGCCAGCTCAACGGGACAGGGAGGGAACTATGGCTACACCTTC.

The table lists this clonotype with a count of one. A much larger clone is a single base away; this may be a read error. J is TRBJ2-5 and V is TRBV5-1; TRBD1 is a possible D gene (5 bases). This CDR3 contains 14 residues. The V gene lost 4 bases and the J gene lost 9 bases, with 19 bases spanning the gap. Germline values: CDR1 SGHRS, CDR2 YFSETQ. CDR3 loop: CASSRTPSEKAQYF. In nucleotides, the CDR3 is TGCGCCAGCAGCCGGACACCATCCGAGAAGGCCCAGTACTTC.

This clonotype has a count of ten or more. V and J are TRBV28 and TRBJ1-4, with D possibly matching TRBD1 (5 bases). V was shortened by 5 bases and J by 7 bases, with 14 bases between the two germline ends. Germline V gene sequence: CDR1 MDHEN, CDR2 SYDVKM. The CDR3 sequence is 14 residues long. The CDR3 spells CASSLAGRGEKLFF. The CDR3 nucleotides read TGTGCCAGCAGTCTGGCGGGGCGAGGTGAAAAACTGTTTTTT.

This clonotype was recorded many times. J is TRBJ1-1 and V is TRBV28; 7 bases line up with TRBD1. Trimming at V came to 11 bases and at J to 1 base, leaving 7 bases not matched to a gene. Per the germline V gene, CDR1 is MDHEN and CDR2 is SYDVKM. The CDR3 loop spans 13 amino acids. The CDR3 bases are TGTGCCGGGGGGACAGCAGAGAACACTGAAGCTTTCTTT. It codes for CAGGTAENTEAFF.

This clonotype has ten or more counts. In DNA, the CDR3 is TGTGCCAGCTCCCAACAGGGGCGATGGACTGAAGCTTTCTTT. Translated: CASSQQGRWTEAFF. This sequence joins TRBV18 and TRBJ1-1; 7 bases line up with TRBD1. Germline V gives CDR1 KGHSH, CDR2 LQKENI. This CDR3 comprises 14 residues. V shed 6 bases, J shed 5 bases, and the junction held 9 bases outside the gene matches.

In its sample, this clonotype was seen many times. The chain joins TRBV6-1 to TRBJ2-1, with D unclear. The CDR3 sequence is 13 residues long. V gave up 5 bases and J gave up 5 bases, with 10 bases separating them. Looked up from germline, CDR1 is MNHNS and CDR2 is SASEGT. CDR3 region: CASSQPGHNEQFF. In DNA, the CDR3 is TGTGCCAGCAGTCAACCGGGCCACAATGAGCAGTTCTTC.

The chain links TRBV7-2 to TRBJ2-2; 11 bases match TRBD1. Trimming removed 5 bases from V and 5 bases from J; junction bases left unmatched: 4. Germline lookup yields CDR1 SGHTA and CDR2 FQGNSA. The CDR3 is made up of 15 amino acids. CDR3 protein: CASSPGTGGTGELFF. In DNA, the CDR3 is TGTGCCAGCAGCCCCGGGACAGGGGGAACCGGGGAGCTGTTTTTT.

A word on this clonotype: A read error may account for a junction end that differs from germline. The J gene is TRBJ2-1, the V gene TRBV6-2 or TRBV6-3; 11 bases are shared with TRBD2. Germline V gene lookup returns CDR1 MNHEY and CDR2 SVGEGT. This CDR3 contains 17 residues. As DNA, the CDR3 is TGTTCCAGCACCCAGACTAGCGGGACCCTTACCTACAATGAGCAGTTCTTC. The encoded protein is CSSTQTSGTLTYNEQFF.

This clonotype has a count of ten or more. CDR3 coding DNA: TGCGCCAGCAGCCCGGGACTAGCGGGAAGAAATGAGCAGTTCTTC. Protein sequence: CASSPGLAGRNEQFF. The chain is built from TRBV4-3 and TRBJ2-1, with TRBD2 identical over 13 bases. There are 15 residues in the CDR3. V was clipped by 4 bases and J by 7 bases; unmatched bases: 4. Germline V gives CDR1 LGHNA, CDR2 YSLEER.

This clonotype came up a few times. This chain links TRBV3-1 with TRBJ1-5; TRBD1 aligns across 11 bases. CDR3 length: 15 residues. CDR1 and CDR2 from the germline V gene are LGHDT and YNNKEL (reference sequence). The V and J ends lost 4 bases and 7 bases, in that order; junction bases with no gene match: 6. CDR3 DNA: TGTGCCAGCAGCCTCGGACAGGGGGCTGGACAGCCCCAGCATTTT. This translates into CASSLGQGAGQPQHF.

At least ten counts were recorded for this clonotype. The gene calls are TRBV6-1 and TRBJ2-3; D gene ambiguous. V gave up 5 bases and J gave up 7 bases, with 13 bases separating them. Germline-derived CDR1 and CDR2 are MNHNS and SASEGT. The CDR3 contains 13 residues. CDR3 DNA sequence: TGTGCCAGCAGTCCCTCGGAGAGCCATACGCAGTATTTT. Amino acid sequence: CASSPSESHTQYF.

This clonotype was recorded at least ten times. The genes are TRBV19 and TRBJ2-3; D might be TRBD1 (6 bases). The CDR3 length is 15 residues. V dropped 6 bases and J dropped 2 bases, with 15 bases sitting between them. CDR1 and CDR2 (germline): LNHDA, SQIVND (reference sequence). The CDR3 sequence: CASSLWGPLTDTQYF. Here the CDR3 DNA reads TGTGCCAGTAGCCTTTGGGGGCCCCTCACAGATACGCAGTATTTT.

To note about this clonotype: A read error is possible here, since a much larger clone lies one base away. This rearrangement joins TRBV30 to TRBJ1-1; D is unclear. Germline CDR1 is GTSNPN and CDR2 is SVGIG (reference sequence). The CDR3 covers 13 residues. CDR3 loop: CAWTLVLNTEALF. In DNA form, the CDR3 reads TGTGCCTGGACTTTGGTCCTGAACACTGAAGCTTTATTT.

This clonotype has a count of ten or more. The chain is built from TRBV20-1 and TRBJ1-1; D possibly corresponds to TRBD1 (5 bases). This CDR3 region has 16 residues. Looked up from germline, CDR1 is DFQATT and CDR2 is SNEGSKA (reference sequence). V was pared by 0 bases and J by 3 bases, with 17 bases between. CDR3 DNA sequence: TGCAGTGCTAGAGATCGCCAGGGAGTGAGGGACACTGAAGCTTTCTTT. It specifies CSARDRQGVRDTEAFF.

This clonotype was counted at least ten times. The V gene is TRBV18, the J gene TRBJ2-7; TRBD1 matches 7 bases. Trimming removed 4 bases from V and 6 bases from J; junction bases left unmatched: 12. This CDR3 has 15 amino acids. Germline-derived CDR1 and CDR2 are KGHSH and LQKENI. The CDR3 nucleotides are TGTGCCAGCTCACTTGGGACAGCCCAGGAAAGCGAGCAGTACTTC. Its translation is CASSLGTAQESEQYF.

This sequence joins TRBV19 and TRBJ2-7, with no clear D. From germline, CDR1 is LNHDA and CDR2 SQIVND (reference sequence). The CDR3 is 11 amino acids. The ends were cut back, 3 bases at V and 7 bases at J, with 7 bases in the middle. CDR3 nucleotides: TGTGCCAGTAGTATGTTGGGGGAGCAGTACTTC. As protein: CASSMLGEQYF.